This T cell receptor beta chain was sequenced during a study of T-cell memory formation after mild COVID-19. Study-level background: Largely donor-specific TCR clusters were found. Study findings and constraints: Clones which contracted sat mainly in CM and EM if CD4+, and in EMRA if CD8+. The second-wave clones peaking on day 37 were not confirmed as SARS-CoV-2-specific.

This CDR3 region has 15 residues. V lost 5 bases, J lost 13 bases, and 20 bases stayed unmatched. Germline CDR1 DFQATT, CDR2 SNEGSKA (reference sequence). Remarks on this clonotype: Its specificity is not known.

Each CDR3 protein gets one entry after TCRdb re-called the 5' RACE reads with MiXCR. The table lists 450,000 to 650,000 distinct CDR3 sequences, 20% of them singletons, with around 12% in the top ten. This TCR was recovered from an adult woman who had mild COVID-19 (a few samples of this study predate the infection). Cell type and time point are not known. The sequenced sample consisted of PBMCs or a T cell subset sorted from them (not recorded which). The chain uses TRBV20-1 and TRBJ2-1, with 7 bases aligning to TRBD1. The CDR3 loop reads CSAPRQGPYQETQFF. As DNA, the CDR3 is TGCAGTGCTCCCCGACAGGGTCCGTACCAAGAGACCCAGTTCTTC.